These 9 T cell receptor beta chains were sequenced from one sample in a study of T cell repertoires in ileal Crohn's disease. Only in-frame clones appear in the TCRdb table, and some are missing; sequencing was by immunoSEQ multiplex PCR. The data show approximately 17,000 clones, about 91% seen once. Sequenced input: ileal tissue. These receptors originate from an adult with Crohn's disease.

This CDR3 reads CASSPGQGNTIYF. The CDR3 nucleotides are TGTGCCAGCAGCCCCGGACAGGGGAACACCATATATTTT. The V and J genes are TRBV7-3 and TRBJ1-3, with 9 positions matching TRBD1. CDR1 is SGHTA and CDR2 is FQGTGA in the germline V gene. The CDR3 is 13 amino acids. Trimming at V came to 5 bases and at J to 7 bases, leaving 3 bases not matched to a gene.

The CDR3 loop is CASSLGGTSGIIKFF. CDR3 sequence (DNA): TGTGCCAGCAGCTTAGGTGGGACTAGCGGGATAATTAAGTTCTTC. This chain joins TRBV7-3 and TRBJ2-1; 13 bases map to TRBD2. Germline V gene data show CDR1 as SGHTA and CDR2 as FQGTGA. V trimming: 2 bases; J trimming: 14 bases; junction bases outside the gene matches: 9. The length of the CDR3 is 15 residues.

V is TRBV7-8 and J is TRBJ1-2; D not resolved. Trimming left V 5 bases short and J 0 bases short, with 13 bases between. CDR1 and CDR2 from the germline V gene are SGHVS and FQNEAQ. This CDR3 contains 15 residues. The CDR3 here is CASSPPGIANYGYTF. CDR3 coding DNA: TGTGCCAGCAGCCCCCCGGGGATAGCTAACTATGGCTACACCTTC.

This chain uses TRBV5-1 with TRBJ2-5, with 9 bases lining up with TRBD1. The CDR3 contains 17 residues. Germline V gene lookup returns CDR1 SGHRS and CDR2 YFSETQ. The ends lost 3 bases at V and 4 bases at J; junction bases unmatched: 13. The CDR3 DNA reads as TGCGCCAGCAGCTGGGACCGGGACAGGGTAGTACGAGAGACCCAGTACTTC. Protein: CASSWDRDRVVRETQYF.

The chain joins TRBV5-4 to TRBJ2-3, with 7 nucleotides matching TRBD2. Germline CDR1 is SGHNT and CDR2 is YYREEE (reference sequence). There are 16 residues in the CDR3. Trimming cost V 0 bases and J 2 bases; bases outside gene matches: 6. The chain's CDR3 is CASSLDPGGITDTQYF. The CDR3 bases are TGTGCCAGCAGCTTGGATCCGGGGGGAATCACAGATACGCAGTATTTT.

The CDR3 spells CASSWAGQNTEAFF. For the CDR3, the DNA is TGTGCCAGCAGTTGGGCAGGCCAAAACACTGAAGCTTTCTTT. The V and J genes are TRBV6-5 and TRBJ1-1; no clear D gene. Germline values: CDR1 MNHEY, CDR2 SVGAGI. V lost 4 bases to trimming and J lost 2 bases, with 11 bases between them. The CDR3 is 14 amino acids.

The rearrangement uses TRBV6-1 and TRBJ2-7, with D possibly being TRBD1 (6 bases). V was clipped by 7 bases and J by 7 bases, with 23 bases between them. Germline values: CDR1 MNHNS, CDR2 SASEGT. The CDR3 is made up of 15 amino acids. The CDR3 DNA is TGTGCCAGCATAAAGGGGGACGCCGGGGTTGGAGAGCAGTACTTC. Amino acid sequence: CASIKGDAGVGEQYF.

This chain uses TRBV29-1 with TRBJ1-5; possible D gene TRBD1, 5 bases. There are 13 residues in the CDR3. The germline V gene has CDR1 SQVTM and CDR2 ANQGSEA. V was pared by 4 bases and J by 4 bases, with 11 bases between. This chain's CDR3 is CSVAQPGNQPQHF. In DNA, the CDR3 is TGCAGCGTTGCACAACCAGGGAATCAGCCCCAGCATTTT.

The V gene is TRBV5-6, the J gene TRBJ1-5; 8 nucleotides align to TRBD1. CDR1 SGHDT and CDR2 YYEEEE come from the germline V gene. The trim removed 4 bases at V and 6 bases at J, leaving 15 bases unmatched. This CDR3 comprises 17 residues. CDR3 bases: TGTGCCAGCAGCCTAAAAGGGACAGGCCGACTTCGTCAGCCCCAGCATTTT. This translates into CASSLKGTGRLRQPQHF. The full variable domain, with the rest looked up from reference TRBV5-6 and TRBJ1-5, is DAGVTQSPTHLIKTRGQQVTLRCSPKSGHDTVSWYQQALGQGPQFIFQYYEEEERQRGNFPDRFSGHQFPNYSSELNVNALLLGDSALYLCASSLKGTGRLRQPQHFGDGTRLSIL.